Shown below are 31 T cell receptor beta chains from a single sample sequenced in a study of cytomegalovirus exposure and HLA in healthy donors. 13 Jbeta primers and 60 Vbeta primers were used for the PCR. The method was immunoSEQ multiplex PCR; TCRdb's version includes in-frame clones alone and lacks a portion of them. This sample has about 260,000 clones, with around four fifths found just once. Material: PBMCs. These receptors were obtained from a woman aged 40 to 50 in good health and CMV-seropositive.

The chain links TRBV5-8 to TRBJ2-2; TRBD1 agrees at 8 bases. The V and J ends lost 4 bases and 5 bases, in that order; junction bases with no gene match: 7. Germline CDR1 reads SGHTS; CDR2 reads YDEGEE. The CDR3 is 15 residues long. The CDR3 protein is CASSEGQGGTGELFF. The CDR3 DNA follows: TGTGCCAGCAGCGAAGGACAGGGAGGAACCGGGGAGCTGTTTTTT.

The V call is TRBV13, the J call TRBJ2-3; 10 positions match TRBD2. The ends lost 4 bases at V and 8 bases at J; junction bases unmatched: 12. This CDR3 has 16 residues. Germline values: CDR1 PRHDT, CDR2 FYEKMQ (reference sequence). As DNA, the CDR3 is TGTGCCAGCAGCTCAGAAGGGCTAGCGGGAGTAAGTACGCAGTATTTT. This codes for CASSSEGLAGVSTQYF.

The chain carries TRBV7-8 and TRBJ2-7; possible D gene TRBD1, 5 bases. The V and J ends lost 2 bases and 6 bases respectively, with 11 bases between them. The CDR3 has 13 amino acids. CDR1 SGHVS and CDR2 FQNEAQ come from the germline V gene. The CDR3, as DNA: TGTGCCAGCAGCTTATGGGCAGGGATCGAGCAGTACTTC. This translates into CASSLWAGIEQYF.

The V call is TRBV14, the J call TRBJ1-2; D is unresolved. Germline V gene data show CDR1 as SGHDN and CDR2 as FVKESK. V gave up 4 bases and J gave up 5 bases, with 11 bases separating them. The CDR3 runs 13 residues. The CDR3 DNA reads TGTGCCAGCAGCCCACGCCCAGATTATGGCTACACCTTC. It specifies CASSPRPDYGYTF.

This chain links TRBV7-9 with TRBJ1-1; TRBD1 matches 9 bases. The CDR3 contains 12 residues. CDR1 and CDR2 from the germline V gene are SEHNR and FQNEAQ (reference sequence). With V trimmed by 8 bases and J by 7 bases, 5 bases remained unmatched. The CDR3 coding sequence is TGTGCCAGCGGACAGGGGTCGGATGAAGCTTTCTTT. Its translation is CASGQGSDEAFF. Variable domain in full (rest from reference TRBV7-9 and TRBJ1-1): DTGVSQNPRHKITKRGQNVTFRCDPISEHNRLYWYRQTLGQGPEFLTYFQNEAQLEKSRLLSDRFSAERPKGSFSTLEIQRTEQGDSAMYLCASGQGSDEAFFGQGTRLTVV.

The chain is built from TRBV7-9 and TRBJ2-7; 9 positions agree with TRBD2. In germline, CDR1 is SEHNR, CDR2 FQNEAQ (reference sequence). V lost 8 bases to trimming and J lost 6 bases; unmatched junction nucleotides: 8. The CDR3 runs 13 residues. CDR3 in DNA: TGTGCCAGCGGCGGGGGCGGGGGGGGCGAGCAGTACTTC. This sequence encodes CASGGGGGGEQYF.

On this clone: An end of the junction differs from the germline gene, which may be a read error. The chain uses TRBV6-5 and TRBJ2-7, with D maybe TRBD2 (5 bases). The CDR3 is made up of 13 amino acids. The germline gives CDR1 MNHEY, CDR2 SVGAGI. DNA of the CDR3: TGTGCCACCAGTCGGACGGGGTCCTACGAGCAGTACTTC. This sequence encodes CATSRTGSYEQYF.

This chain joins TRBV2 and TRBJ1-1; unclear D gene. Trimming removed 4 bases from V and 11 bases from J, with 11 bases in between. Germline V lookup: CDR1 SNHLY, CDR2 FYNNEI. CDR3 length: 11 residues. The CDR3 region has the DNA TGTGCCAGCAGTGGACTCGATCCGGCTTTCTTT. This codes for CASSGLDPAFF.

This clone came up a few times. The chain uses TRBV27 and TRBJ1-4; 7 bases align to TRBD1. The CDR3 is 15 residues long. The V gene's germline CDR1 is MNHEY and CDR2 SMNVEV (reference sequence). V shed 4 bases, J shed 2 bases, and the junction held 4 bases outside the gene matches. CDR3 sequence reads: CASSSRQGTNEKLFF. In DNA form, the CDR3 reads TGTGCCAGCAGTTCTCGACAGGGTACTAATGAAAAACTGTTTTTT.

The rearrangement joins TRBV4-2 to TRBJ2-5, with 7 bases fitting TRBD2. Near its end, the DNA agrees better with TRBJ2-7, so the J call may be wrong. The germline V gene encodes CDR1 LGHNA and CDR2 YNFKEQ. The CDR3 length is 17 residues. CDR3 sequence reads: CASSQDWGEGLSYEQYF. Written as DNA, the CDR3 is TGTGCCAGCAGCCAAGATTGGGGGGAGGGCCTTTCCTACGAGCAGTACTTC.

The chain combines TRBV18 with TRBJ2-3; TRBD2 is a possible D gene (6 bases). From germline, CDR1 is KGHSH and CDR2 LQKENI. This CDR3 spans 17 amino acids. Deletions cut 3 bases from V and 2 bases from J, with 18 bases between. CDR3 sequence: CASSPETRLVYTDTQYF. The CDR3 nucleotides are TGTGCCAGCTCACCCGAGACTAGATTGGTATACACAGATACGCAGTATTTT.

The J gene is TRBJ1-2, the V gene TRBV2; D not resolved. From germline, CDR1 is SNHLY and CDR2 FYNNEI. The V gene lost 4 bases and the J gene lost 8 bases, with 8 bases spanning the gap. The CDR3 runs to 11 residues. CDR3 sequence reads: CASSVQLGYTF. CDR3 sequence (DNA): TGTGCCAGCAGTGTCCAGTTGGGCTACACCTTC.

This clone was counted a few times. The chain is built from TRBV29-1 and TRBJ1-4; D perhaps matches TRBD1 (6 bases). CDR3 size: 16 residues. CDR1 and CDR2 (germline): SQVTM, ANQGSEA. Trimming cost V 0 bases and J 2 bases, with 13 bases left between them. CDR3 protein: CSVEEWRGGTNEKLFF. CDR3 in DNA: TGCAGCGTTGAAGAGTGGAGGGGGGGCACTAATGAAAAACTGTTTTTT.

This clone was seen a single time. The same CDR3 also results from other DNA sequences found in this sample. The rearrangement uses TRBV4-3 and TRBJ2-1; 8 bases agree with TRBD2. There are 15 residues in the CDR3. Germline CDR1 reads LGHNA; CDR2 reads YSLEER. The V gene end was trimmed by 1 base and the J gene end by 4 bases; junction bases not matched to a gene: 3. Written as DNA, the CDR3 is TGCGCCAGCAGCCAAGGAACTAGCGGATACAATGAGCAGTTCTTC. This gives the protein CASSQGTSGYNEQFF.

V is TRBV19 and J is TRBJ2-3; D uncertain. The V end lost 1 base, the J end lost 2 bases, and 7 bases lay between the germline ends. The CDR3 spans 14 residues. Germline CDR1 is LNHDA and CDR2 is SQIVND (reference sequence). The CDR3 sequence is CASSIGASTDTQYF. The CDR3, as DNA: TGTGCCAGTAGTATAGGGGCCTCCACAGATACGCAGTATTTT.

J is TRBJ2-5 and V is TRBV28; 9 positions agree with TRBD2. Germline assignment: CDR1 MDHEN and CDR2 SYDVKM. The CDR3 runs to 17 residues. The trim removed 1 base at V and 4 bases at J, leaving 10 bases unmatched. The CDR3: CASSLSGLAQRGETQYF. The CDR3 nucleotides read TGTGCCAGCAGTTTATCCGGACTAGCGCAAAGGGGAGAGACCCAGTACTTC.

The CDR3: CSVVAVGLQETQYF. In nucleotides, the CDR3 is TGCAGCGTTGTGGCCGTCGGACTCCAAGAGACCCAGTACTTC. The gene calls are TRBV29-1 and TRBJ2-5, with a possible D match to TRBD2 (5 bases). Deletions cut 4 bases from V and 1 base from J, with 13 bases between. Germline lookup yields CDR1 SQVTM and CDR2 ANQGSEA. This CDR3 has 14 residues. Combining the CDR3 with reference TRBV29-1 and TRBJ2-5 gives the whole variable domain SAVISQKPSRDICQRGTSLTIQCQVDSQVTMMFWYRQQPGQSLTLIATANQGSEATYESGFVIDKFPISRPNLTFSTLTVSNMSPEDSSIYLCSVVAVGLQETQYFGPGTRLLVL.

V gene TRBV7-9 combines with J gene TRBJ2-2; D is undetermined. Germline CDR1 is SEHNR and CDR2 is FQNEAQ (reference sequence). The CDR3 covers 16 residues. Trimming pared 1 base from V and 5 bases from J, leaving 14 bases between. The CDR3 sequence: CASSLEGLSGTGELFF. The CDR3 DNA reads as TGTGCCAGCAGCTTAGAAGGCTTGTCCGGGACCGGGGAGCTGTTTTTT.

The chain carries TRBV7-8 and TRBJ1-4, with D perhaps TRBD1 (6 bases). From germline, CDR1 is SGHVS and CDR2 FQNEAQ. The CDR3 sequence is 16 residues long. V gave up 3 bases and J gave up 4 bases, with 15 bases separating them. In DNA, the CDR3 is TGTGCCAGCAGCTTTCATATTCGGACAGATAATGAAAAACTGTTTTTT. This gives the protein CASSFHIRTDNEKLFF.

The genes are TRBV18 and TRBJ2-5; D is uncertain. Trimming left V 0 bases short and J 2 bases short, with 7 bases between. This CDR3 region has 14 residues. The V gene's germline CDR1 is KGHSH and CDR2 LQKENI. The CDR3 DNA sequence: TGTGCCAGCTCACCACCACAGCCTCAAGAGACCCAGTACTTC. Amino acid sequence: CASSPPQPQETQYF. The full variable domain, in which reference TRBV18 and TRBJ2-5 provide the parts outside the CDR3, is NAGVMQNPRHLVRRRGQEARLRCSPMKGHSHVYWYRQLPEEGLKFMVYLQKENIIDESGMPKERFSAEFPKEGPSILRIQQVVRGDSAAYFCASSPPQPQETQYFGPGTRLLVL.

This CDR3 is CASSPGPSGRAYEQYF. The CDR3 DNA sequence: TGTGCCAGCAGTCCAGGGCCTAGCGGGAGGGCCTACGAGCAGTACTTC. This chain connects TRBV27 to TRBJ2-7; TRBD2 aligns across 12 bases. The J segment lost 2 bases and the V segment lost 5 bases, leaving 7 bases of the junction unmatched. The germline V gene has CDR1 MNHEY and CDR2 SMNVEV (reference sequence). The CDR3 runs to 16 residues.

This chain joins TRBV5-1 and TRBJ2-1; TRBD2 matches 10 bases. The CDR3 length is 14 residues. V shed 5 bases, J shed 6 bases, and the junction held 5 bases outside the gene matches. In germline, CDR1 is SGHRS, CDR2 YFSETQ. The CDR3 bases are TGCGCCAGCAGGAGCGGGAGGGCCGGCAATGAGCAGTTCTTC. Protein product: CASRSGRAGNEQFF.

With regard to this clone: The same CDR3 also results from other DNA sequences found in this sample. CDR3 nucleotides: TGTGCCAGCAGCTTAGTTGCGGGTTCCTACGAGCAGTACTTC. This codes for CASSLVAGSYEQYF. V and J are TRBV11-3 and TRBJ2-7; D is perhaps TRBD2 (5 bases). The CDR3 loop spans 14 amino acids. V dropped 1 base and J dropped 1 base, with 8 bases sitting between them. Germline CDR1 is SGHNT and CDR2 is YENEEA.

This clone was recorded once. V and J are TRBV19 and TRBJ2-2; a weak D match, TRBD1 (5 bases). This CDR3 contains 14 residues. Germline assignment: CDR1 LNHDA and CDR2 SQIVND (reference sequence). The V gene lost 6 bases and the J gene lost 1 base, with 9 bases spanning the gap. CDR3 sequence (DNA): TGTGCCAGTAGCGCAGGGATGAACACCGGGGAGCTGTTTTTT. Its translation is CASSAGMNTGELFF.

The chain links TRBV30 to TRBJ2-5, with 11 nucleotides matching TRBD2. Gene TRBJ2-7 matches the end of the DNA better, so the J call may be wrong. Germline assignment: CDR1 GTSNPN and CDR2 SVGIG (reference sequence). The CDR3 is 16 amino acids. DNA for the CDR3: TGTGCCTGGAGTGCAAGATTAGCGGGGGGGTCCTACGAGCAGTACTTC. This encodes CAWSARLAGGSYEQYF.

This sequence joins TRBV27 and TRBJ2-1; 10 bases align to TRBD2. J gave up 6 bases and V 5 bases, and 10 bases lay outside the gene matches. Germline V gene sequence: CDR1 MNHEY, CDR2 SMNVEV (reference sequence). This CDR3 region has 16 residues. Here the CDR3 DNA reads TGTGCCAGCAGTCTCGTAGCGGGAGGCCCGGTCAATGAGCAGTTCTTC. Amino acid sequence: CASSLVAGGPVNEQFF.

V gene TRBV19 combines with J gene TRBJ1-2; 7 positions agree with TRBD1. From germline, CDR1 is LNHDA and CDR2 SQIVND (reference sequence). This CDR3 comprises 14 residues. V trimming: 4 bases; J trimming: 7 bases; junction bases outside the gene matches: 9. CDR3 loop: CASSRSGGYGGYTF. The CDR3 DNA reads as TGTGCCAGTAGTAGGTCAGGGGGGTATGGTGGCTACACCTTC.

This clone was seen only a few times. The chain couples TRBV28 to TRBJ1-2, with a tentative D call TRBD1 (5 bases). In germline, CDR1 is MDHEN, CDR2 SYDVKM. This CDR3 spans 15 amino acids. V gave up 2 bases and J gave up 4 bases, with 14 bases separating them. Here the CDR3 DNA reads TGTGCCAGCAGTTTAAGCGGGACGTTACCCTATGGCTACACCTTC. This encodes CASSLSGTLPYGYTF.

For this clone: A junction end diverges from the germline sequence, so it may reflect a read error. The chain employs TRBV2 and TRBJ2-6; D is uncertain. Germline CDR1 and CDR2: SNHLY and FYNNEI. The CDR3 covers 14 residues. DNA of the CDR3: TGTGCCGGCAGCGATGTCGCGGGGGCCAACGTCCTGACTTTC. Its protein product is CAGSDVAGANVLTF.

The J gene is TRBJ2-7, the V gene TRBV2; 9 bases line up with TRBD1. V lost 6 bases to trimming and J lost 3 bases; unmatched junction nucleotides: 9. There are 15 residues in the CDR3. CDR1 and CDR2 (germline): SNHLY, FYNNEI. The CDR3 DNA reads TGTGCCAGCAGCTCCGACAGGGGGGAAATCTACGAGCAGTACTTC. Encoded protein: CASSSDRGEIYEQYF. Full variable domain (missing parts from reference TRBV2 and TRBJ2-7): EPEVTQTPSHQVTQMGQEVILRCVPISNHLYFYWYRQILGQKVEFLVSFYNNEISEKSEIFDDQFSVERPDGSNFTLKIRSTKLEDSAMYFCASSSDRGEIYEQYFGPGTRLTVT.

The V and J genes are TRBV27 and TRBJ2-1; 7 nucleotides line up with TRBD2. V shed 5 bases, J shed 4 bases, and the junction held 14 bases outside the gene matches. Germline CDR1 and CDR2: MNHEY and SMNVEV (reference sequence). This CDR3 has 17 residues. The CDR3 region has the DNA TGTGCCAGCAGTCTCCGGCCGACTAGCCAGGATTACAATGAGCAGTTCTTC. Protein: CASSLRPTSQDYNEQFF.